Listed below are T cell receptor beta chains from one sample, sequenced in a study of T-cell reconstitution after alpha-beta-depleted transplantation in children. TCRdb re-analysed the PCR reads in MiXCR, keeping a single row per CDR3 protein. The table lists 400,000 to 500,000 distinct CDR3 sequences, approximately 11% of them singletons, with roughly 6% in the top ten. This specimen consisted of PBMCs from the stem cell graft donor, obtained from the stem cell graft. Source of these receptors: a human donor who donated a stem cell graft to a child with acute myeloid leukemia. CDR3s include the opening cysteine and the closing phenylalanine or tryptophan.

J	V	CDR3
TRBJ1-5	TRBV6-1	CASRSGRYNQPQHF
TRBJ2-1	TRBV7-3	CASSLKGYSGSSYNEQFF
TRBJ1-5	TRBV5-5	CASSLLRGEVTQPQHF
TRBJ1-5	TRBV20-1	CSALPFGGHEGQPQHF
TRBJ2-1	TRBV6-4	CASIPLGGHSSYNEQFF
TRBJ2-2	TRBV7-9	CASSLEESPGELFF
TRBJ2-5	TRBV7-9	CASSLAIGRGFQETQYF
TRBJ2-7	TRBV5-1	CASRLDSLYEQYF
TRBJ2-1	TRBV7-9	CASSPGTSGRAGNEQFF
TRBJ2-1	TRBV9	CASSARDWIYNEQFF
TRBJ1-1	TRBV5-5	CASSGYGKAFF
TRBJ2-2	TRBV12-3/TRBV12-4	CASSWQGPVTRAGELFF
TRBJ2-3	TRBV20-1	CRLERDTSTDTQYF
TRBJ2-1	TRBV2	CASSDLGLGYNEQFF
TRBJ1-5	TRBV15	CATSREGGNQPQHF
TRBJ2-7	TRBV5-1	CASSLGYNTYEQYF
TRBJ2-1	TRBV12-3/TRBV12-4	CASRRQGPYNEQFF
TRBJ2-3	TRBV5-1	CASSATSTDTQYF
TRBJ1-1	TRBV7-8	CASSWRESMNTEAFF
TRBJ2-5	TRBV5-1	CASSLYTGDGETQYF
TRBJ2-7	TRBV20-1	CSARVQRASGDEQYF
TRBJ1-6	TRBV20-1	CSARDFSGGSNSPLHF
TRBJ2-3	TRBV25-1	CASSAPGPWADTQYF
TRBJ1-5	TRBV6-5	CASSYSAGMGNQPQHF
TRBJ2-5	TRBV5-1	CASSSGLGMETQYF
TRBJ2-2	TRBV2	CASSEGLATNTGELFF
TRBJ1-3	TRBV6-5	CASSYSGSGGASGNTIYF
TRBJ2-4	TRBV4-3	CASSQAFGENIQYF
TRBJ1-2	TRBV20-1	CSANQQGTGGYTF
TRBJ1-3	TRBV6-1	CASRWDRGVGNTIYF
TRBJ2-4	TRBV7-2	CASSLPGADIQYF
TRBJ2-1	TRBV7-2	CASSLTEYNEQFF
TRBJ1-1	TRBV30	CAWSARGAGNTEAFF
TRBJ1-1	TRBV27	CASSLRGGSNTEAFF
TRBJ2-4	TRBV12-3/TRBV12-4	CASSPRWDRAKNIQYF
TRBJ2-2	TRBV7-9	CASSSRDRGNTGELFF
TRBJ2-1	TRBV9	CASSVVVAREQFF
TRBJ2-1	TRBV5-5	CASSIIAGGGNEQFF
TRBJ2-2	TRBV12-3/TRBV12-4	CASSLGQGDAGELFF
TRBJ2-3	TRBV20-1	CSVAGGPTDTQYF
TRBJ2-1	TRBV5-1	CASSLALAGGPGNEQFF
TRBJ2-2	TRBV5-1	CASSYHPGQTTGELFF
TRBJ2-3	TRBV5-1	CASSLARLKEADTQYF
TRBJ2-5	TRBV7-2	CASSLVLGLSGETQYF
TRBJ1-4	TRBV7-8	CASSGGGANEKLFF
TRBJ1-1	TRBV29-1	CSVDRENTEAFF
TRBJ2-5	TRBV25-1	CASSKGRPETQYF
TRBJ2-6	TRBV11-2	CASSTGTFSGANVLTF
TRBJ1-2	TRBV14	CASSQAQTVGEGYTF
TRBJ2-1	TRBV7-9	CASTQSGKLNEQFF
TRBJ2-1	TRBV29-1	CSVGRLAGPNEQFF
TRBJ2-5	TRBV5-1	CASSWGALRETQYF
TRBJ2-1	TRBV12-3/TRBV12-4	CASSFSRGYNEQFF
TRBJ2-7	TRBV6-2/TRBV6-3	CASSRTTRGYEQYF
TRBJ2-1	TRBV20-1	CSASTGAPYNEQFF